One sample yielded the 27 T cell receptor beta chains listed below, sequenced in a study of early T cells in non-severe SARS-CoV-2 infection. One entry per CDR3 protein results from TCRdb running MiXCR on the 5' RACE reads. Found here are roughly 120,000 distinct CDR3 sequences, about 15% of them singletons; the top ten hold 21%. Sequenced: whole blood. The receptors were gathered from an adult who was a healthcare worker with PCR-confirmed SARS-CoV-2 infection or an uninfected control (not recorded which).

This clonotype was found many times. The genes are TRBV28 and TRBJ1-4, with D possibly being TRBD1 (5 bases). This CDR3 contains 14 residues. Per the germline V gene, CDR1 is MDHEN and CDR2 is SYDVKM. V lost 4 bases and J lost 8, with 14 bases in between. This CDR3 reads CASSSGTSREKLFF. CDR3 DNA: TGTGCCAGCAGTTCCGGGACCTCGAGGGAAAAACTGTTTTTT.

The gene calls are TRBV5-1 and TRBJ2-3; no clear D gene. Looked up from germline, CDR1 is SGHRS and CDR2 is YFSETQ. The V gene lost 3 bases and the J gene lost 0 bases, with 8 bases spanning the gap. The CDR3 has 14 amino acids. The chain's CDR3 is CASSSWVSTDTQYF. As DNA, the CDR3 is TGCGCCAGCAGCTCCTGGGTTAGCACAGATACGCAGTATTTT.

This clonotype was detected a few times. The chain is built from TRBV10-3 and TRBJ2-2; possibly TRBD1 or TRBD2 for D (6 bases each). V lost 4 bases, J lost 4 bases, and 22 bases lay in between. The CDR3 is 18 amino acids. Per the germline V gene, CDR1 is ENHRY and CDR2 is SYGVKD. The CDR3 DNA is TGTGCCATCAGTGTACATATTGGAGTGGAGGGGGGCACCGGGGAGCTGTTTTTT. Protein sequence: CAISVHIGVEGGTGELFF.

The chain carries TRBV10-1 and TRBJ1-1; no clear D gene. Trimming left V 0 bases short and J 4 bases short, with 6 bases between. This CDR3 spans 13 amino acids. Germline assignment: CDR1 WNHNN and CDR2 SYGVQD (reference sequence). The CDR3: CASSESMSTEAFF. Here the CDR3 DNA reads TGCGCCAGCAGTGAGTCGATGAGCACTGAAGCTTTCTTT.

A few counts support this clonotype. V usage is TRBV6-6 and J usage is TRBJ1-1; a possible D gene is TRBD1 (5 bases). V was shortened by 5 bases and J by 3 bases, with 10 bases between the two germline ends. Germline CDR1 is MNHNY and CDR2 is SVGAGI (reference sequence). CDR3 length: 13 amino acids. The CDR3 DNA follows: TGTGCCAGCAGTGTCCGCAGGGACACTGAAGCTTTCTTT. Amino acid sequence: CASSVRRDTEAFF.

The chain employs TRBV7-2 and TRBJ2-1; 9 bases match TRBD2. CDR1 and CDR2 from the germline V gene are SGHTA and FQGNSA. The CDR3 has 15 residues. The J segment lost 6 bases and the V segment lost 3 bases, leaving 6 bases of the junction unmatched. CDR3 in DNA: TGTGCCAGCAGCTTGGATACTAGCGGGCCCAATGAGCAGTTCTTC. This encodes CASSLDTSGPNEQFF. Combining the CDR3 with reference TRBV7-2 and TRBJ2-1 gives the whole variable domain GAGVSQSPSNKVTEKGKDVELRCDPISGHTALYWYRQSLGQGLEFLIYFQGNSAPDKSGLPSDRFSAERTGGSVSTLTIQRTQQEDSAVYLCASSLDTSGPNEQFFGPGTRLTVL.

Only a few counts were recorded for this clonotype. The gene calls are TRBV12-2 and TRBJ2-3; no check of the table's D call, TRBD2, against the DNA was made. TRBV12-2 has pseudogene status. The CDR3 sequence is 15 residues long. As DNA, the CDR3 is TGTGCAAGTCGCCCACAGAGCGGGGGCACAGATACGCAGTATTTT. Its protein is CASRPQSGGTDTQYF.

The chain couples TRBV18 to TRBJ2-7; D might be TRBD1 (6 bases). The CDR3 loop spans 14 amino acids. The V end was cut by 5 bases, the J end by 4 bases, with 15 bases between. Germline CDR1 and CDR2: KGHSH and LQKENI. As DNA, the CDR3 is TGTGCCAGCTCAGCCCCGGGACAACTATACGAGCAGTACTTC. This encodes CASSAPGQLYEQYF.

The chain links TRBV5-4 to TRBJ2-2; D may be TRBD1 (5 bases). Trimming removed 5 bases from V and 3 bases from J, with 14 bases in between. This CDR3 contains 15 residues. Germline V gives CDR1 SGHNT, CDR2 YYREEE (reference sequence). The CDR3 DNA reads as TGTGCCAGCAGTAAGCAGGGCGTTCACACCGGGGAGCTGTTTTTT. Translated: CASSKQGVHTGELFF. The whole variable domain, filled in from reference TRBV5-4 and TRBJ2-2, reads ETGVTQSPTHLIKTRGQQVTLRCSSQSGHNTVSWYQQALGQGPQFIFQYYREEENGRGNFPPRFSGLQFPNYSSELNVNALELDDSALYLCASSKQGVHTGELFFGEGSRLTVL.

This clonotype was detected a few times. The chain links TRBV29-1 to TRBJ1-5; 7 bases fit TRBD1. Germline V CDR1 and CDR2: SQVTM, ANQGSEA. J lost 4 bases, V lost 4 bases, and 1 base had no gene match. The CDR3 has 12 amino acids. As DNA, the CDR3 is TGCAGCGTTGCACAGGGGAATCAGCCCCAGCATTTT. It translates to CSVAQGNQPQHF.

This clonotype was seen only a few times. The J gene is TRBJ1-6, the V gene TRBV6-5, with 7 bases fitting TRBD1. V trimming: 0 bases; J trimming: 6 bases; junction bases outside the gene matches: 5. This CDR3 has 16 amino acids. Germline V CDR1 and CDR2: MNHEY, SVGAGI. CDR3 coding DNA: TGTGCCAGCAGTTACTCGAAGGGGACAGTTAATTCACCCCTCCACTTT. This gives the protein CASSYSKGTVNSPLHF.

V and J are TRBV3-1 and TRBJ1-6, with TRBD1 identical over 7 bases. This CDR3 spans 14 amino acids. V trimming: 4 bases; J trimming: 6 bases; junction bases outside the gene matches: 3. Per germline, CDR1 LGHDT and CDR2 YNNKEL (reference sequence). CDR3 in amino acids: CASSPGQTNSPLHF. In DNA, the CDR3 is TGTGCCAGCAGCCCGGGACAGACTAATTCACCCCTCCACTTT. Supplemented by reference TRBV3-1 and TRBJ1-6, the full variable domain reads DTAVSQTPKYLVTQMGNDKSIKCEQNLGHDTMYWYKQDSKKFLKIMFSYNNKELIINETVPNRFSPKSPDKAHLNLHINSLELGDSAVYFCASSPGQTNSPLHFGNGTRLTVT.

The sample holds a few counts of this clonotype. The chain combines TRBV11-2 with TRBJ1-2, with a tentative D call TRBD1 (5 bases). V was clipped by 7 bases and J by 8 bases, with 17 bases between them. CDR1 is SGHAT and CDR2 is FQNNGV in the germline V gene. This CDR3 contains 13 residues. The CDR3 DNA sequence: TGTGCCAGCACCCCCGGGAGGGGAGGCGGCTACACCTTC. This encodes CASTPGRGGGYTF. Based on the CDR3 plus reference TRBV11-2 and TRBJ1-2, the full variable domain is EAGVAQSPRYKIIEKRQSVAFWCNPISGHATLYWYQQILGQGPKLLIQFQNNGVVDDSQLPKDRFSAERLKGVDSTLKIQPAKLEDSAVYLCASTPGRGGGYTFGSGTRLTVV.

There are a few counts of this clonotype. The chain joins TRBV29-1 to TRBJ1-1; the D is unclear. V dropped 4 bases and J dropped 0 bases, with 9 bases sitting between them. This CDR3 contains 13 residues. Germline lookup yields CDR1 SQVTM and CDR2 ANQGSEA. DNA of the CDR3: TGCAGCGTTGCGGGGATTATGAACACTGAAGCTTTCTTT. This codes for CSVAGIMNTEAFF.

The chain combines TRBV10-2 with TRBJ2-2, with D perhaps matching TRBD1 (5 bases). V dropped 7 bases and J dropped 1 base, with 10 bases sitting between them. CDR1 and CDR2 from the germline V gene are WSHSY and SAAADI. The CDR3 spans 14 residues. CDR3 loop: CASTIQGNTGELFF. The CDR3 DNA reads TGCGCCAGCACTATCCAGGGGAACACCGGGGAGCTGTTTTTT.

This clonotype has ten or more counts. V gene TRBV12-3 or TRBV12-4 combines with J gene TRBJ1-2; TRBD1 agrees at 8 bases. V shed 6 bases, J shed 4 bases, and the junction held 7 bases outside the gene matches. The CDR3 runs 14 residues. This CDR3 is CASSRQGKSYGYTF. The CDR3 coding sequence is TGTGCCAGCAGCCGACAGGGGAAGTCCTATGGCTACACCTTC.

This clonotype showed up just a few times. CDR3 region: CASSQGWNTGELFF. CDR3 nucleotide sequence: TGTGCCAGCAGCCAGGGATGGAACACCGGGGAGCTGTTTTTT. V and J are TRBV7-9 and TRBJ2-2; D is possibly TRBD1 (5 bases). The CDR3 contains 14 residues. Deletions cut 5 bases from V and 1 base from J, with 8 bases between. The germline V gene encodes CDR1 SEHNR and CDR2 FQNEAQ (reference sequence).

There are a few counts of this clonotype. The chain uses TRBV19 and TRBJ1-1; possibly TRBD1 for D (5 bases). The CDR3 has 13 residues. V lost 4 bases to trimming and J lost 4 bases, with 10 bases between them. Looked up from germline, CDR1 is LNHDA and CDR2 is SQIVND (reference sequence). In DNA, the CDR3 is TGTGCCAGTAGTAGGGAGGGGCGCACTGAAGCTTTCTTT. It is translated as CASSREGRTEAFF.

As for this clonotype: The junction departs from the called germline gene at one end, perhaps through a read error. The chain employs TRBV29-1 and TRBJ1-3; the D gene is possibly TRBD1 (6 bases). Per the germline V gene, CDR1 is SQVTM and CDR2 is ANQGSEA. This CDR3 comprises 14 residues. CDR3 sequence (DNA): TGCAGCCCACGTAAAGCAGGGGCCTCGAACGAAGGGGATTTT. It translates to CSPRKAGASNEGDF.

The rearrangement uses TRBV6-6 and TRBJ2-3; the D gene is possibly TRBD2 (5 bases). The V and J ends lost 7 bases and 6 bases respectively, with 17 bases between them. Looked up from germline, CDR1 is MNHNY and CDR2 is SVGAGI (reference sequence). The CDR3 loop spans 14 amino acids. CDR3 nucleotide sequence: TGTGCCAGCAAGTTAGTCCCGGGGTCGGATACGCAGTATTTT. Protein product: CASKLVPGSDTQYF.

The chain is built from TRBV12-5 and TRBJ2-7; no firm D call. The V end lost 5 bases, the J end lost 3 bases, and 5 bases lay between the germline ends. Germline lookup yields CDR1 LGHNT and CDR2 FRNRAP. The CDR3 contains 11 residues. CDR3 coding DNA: TGTGCTAGTGGTGTAAACTACGAGCAGTACTTC. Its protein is CASGVNYEQYF.

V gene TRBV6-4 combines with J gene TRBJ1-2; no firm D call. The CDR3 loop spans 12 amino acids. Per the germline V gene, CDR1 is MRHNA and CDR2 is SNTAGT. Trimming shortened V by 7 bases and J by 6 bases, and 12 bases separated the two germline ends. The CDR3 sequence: CASMDRGDGYTF. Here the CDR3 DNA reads TGTGCCAGCATGGACCGCGGGGATGGCTACACCTTC.

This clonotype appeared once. CDR3 DNA: TGTGCCTGGAGTCCAGGGAGGACTGAAGCTTTCTTT. It specifies CAWSPGRTEAFF. This sequence joins TRBV30 and TRBJ1-1, with D possibly TRBD1 on 5 matching bases. The CDR3 totals 12 residues. CDR1 GTSNPN and CDR2 SVGIG come from the germline V gene (reference sequence). Deletions cut 2 bases from V and 5 bases from J, with 9 bases between.

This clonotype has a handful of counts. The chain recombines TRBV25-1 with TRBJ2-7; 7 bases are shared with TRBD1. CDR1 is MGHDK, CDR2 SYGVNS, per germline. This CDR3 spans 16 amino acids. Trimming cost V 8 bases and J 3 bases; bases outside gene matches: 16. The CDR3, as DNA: TGTGCCAGCGTGTTACCTCCGGGACAGTTTGTCTACGAGCAGTACTTC. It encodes CASVLPPGQFVYEQYF.

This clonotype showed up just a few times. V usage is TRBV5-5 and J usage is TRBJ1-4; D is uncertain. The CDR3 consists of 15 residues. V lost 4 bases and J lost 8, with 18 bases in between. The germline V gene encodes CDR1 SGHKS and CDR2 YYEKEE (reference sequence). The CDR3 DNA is TGTGCCAGCAGCGGCCCAGGACCCTGGGGAGAAAAACTGTTTTTT. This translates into CASSGPGPWGEKLFF.

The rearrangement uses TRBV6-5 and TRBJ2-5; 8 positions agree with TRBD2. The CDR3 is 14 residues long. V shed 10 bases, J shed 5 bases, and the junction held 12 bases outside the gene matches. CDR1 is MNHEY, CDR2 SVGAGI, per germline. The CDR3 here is CATESGAGGETQYF. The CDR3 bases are TGTGCCACTGAGTCCGGCGCGGGGGGTGAGACCCAGTACTTC.

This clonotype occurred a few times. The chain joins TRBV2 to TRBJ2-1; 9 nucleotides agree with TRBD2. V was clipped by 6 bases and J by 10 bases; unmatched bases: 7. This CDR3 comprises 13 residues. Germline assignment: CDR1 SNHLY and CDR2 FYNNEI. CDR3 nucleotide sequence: TGTGCCAGCAGGATACTAGCGGGTGGCGAGCAGTTCTTC. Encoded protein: CASRILAGGEQFF.